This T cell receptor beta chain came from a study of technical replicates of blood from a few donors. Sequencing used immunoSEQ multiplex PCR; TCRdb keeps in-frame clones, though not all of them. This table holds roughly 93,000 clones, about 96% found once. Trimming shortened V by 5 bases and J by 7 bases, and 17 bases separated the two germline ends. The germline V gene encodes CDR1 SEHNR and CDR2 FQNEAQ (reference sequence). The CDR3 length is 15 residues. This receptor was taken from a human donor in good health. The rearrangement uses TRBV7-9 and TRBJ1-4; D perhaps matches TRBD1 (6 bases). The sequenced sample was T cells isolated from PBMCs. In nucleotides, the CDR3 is TGTGCCAGCAGCCCATCCCAGGGGTTAGGTGAAAAACTGTTTTTT. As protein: CASSPSQGLGEKLFF.